A single sample is the source of the 4 T cell receptor beta chains below, sequenced in a study of cytomegalovirus exposure and HLA in healthy donors. Primers: 60 Vbeta forward and 13 Jbeta reverse. The table came from immunoSEQ multiplex PCR; TCRdb's copy has only in-frame clones and leaves some out. This table holds roughly 140,000 clones, approximately 81% found once. The sequencing input was PBMCs. These receptor sequences come from a woman between 40 and 55 years old in good health and CMV-seropositive.

The gene calls are TRBV18 and TRBJ1-1; D is perhaps TRBD1 (6 bases). Looked up from germline, CDR1 is KGHSH and CDR2 is LQKENI. The V end was cut by 4 bases, the J end by 2 bases, with 11 bases between. The CDR3 totals 14 residues. The CDR3 loop is CASSREQGNTEAFF. The CDR3 bases are TGTGCCAGCTCACGTGAACAGGGTAACACTGAAGCTTTCTTT. Using reference TRBV18 and TRBJ1-1 for the parts outside the CDR3, the full variable domain is NAGVMQNPRHLVRRRGQEARLRCSPMKGHSHVYWYRQLPEEGLKFMVYLQKENIIDESGMPKERFSAEFPKEGPSILRIQQVVRGDSAAYFCASSREQGNTEAFFGQGTRLTVV.

CDR3 nucleotides: TGTGCCAGCAGCCAAGCCCACGAGCAGTACTTC. Amino acid sequence: CASSQAHEQYF. The chain carries TRBV14 and TRBJ2-5; D is uncertain. TRBJ2-7 explains the end of the DNA better; the J call may be wrong. The CDR3 extends over 11 amino acids. The germline V gene has CDR1 SGHDN and CDR2 FVKESK.

This sequence joins TRBV7-3 and TRBJ2-5, with a possible D match to TRBD1 (5 bases). Deletions cut 1 base from V and 5 bases from J, with 14 bases between. Germline CDR1 and CDR2: SGHTA and FQGTGA. This CDR3 has 15 amino acids. The CDR3 nucleotides read TGTGCCAGCAGCTTAAGGCAGGGCACCCGGGAGACCCAGTACTTC. This sequence encodes CASSLRQGTRETQYF.

This rearrangement joins TRBV28 to TRBJ2-7; TRBD2 might be the D (6 bases). CDR3 size: 14 residues. Trimming removed 8 bases from V and 5 bases from J, with 19 bases in between. Per germline, CDR1 MDHEN and CDR2 SYDVKM. CDR3 sequence reads: CASHPAGGSHEQYF. As DNA, the CDR3 is TGTGCCAGCCATCCTGCCGGGGGTAGCCACGAGCAGTACTTC.